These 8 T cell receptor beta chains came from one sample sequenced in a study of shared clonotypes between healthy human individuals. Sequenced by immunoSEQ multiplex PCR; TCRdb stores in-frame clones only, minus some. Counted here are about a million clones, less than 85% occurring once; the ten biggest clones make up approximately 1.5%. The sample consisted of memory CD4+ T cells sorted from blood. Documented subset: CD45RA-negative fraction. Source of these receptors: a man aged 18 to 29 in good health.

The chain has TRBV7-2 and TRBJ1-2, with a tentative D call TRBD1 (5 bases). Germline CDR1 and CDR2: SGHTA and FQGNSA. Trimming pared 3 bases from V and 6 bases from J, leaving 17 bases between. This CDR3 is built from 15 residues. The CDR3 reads CASSLREGLVNGYTF. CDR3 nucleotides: TGTGCCAGCAGCTTGAGGGAGGGGTTAGTAAATGGCTACACCTTC.

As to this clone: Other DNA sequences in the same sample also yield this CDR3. The CDR3 spells CASSLGVNEQFF. The CDR3 DNA follows: TGCGCCAGCAGCTTGGGGGTAAATGAGCAGTTCTTC. This chain links TRBV5-1 with TRBJ2-1; D gene uncertain. The CDR3 is 12 amino acids. Germline CDR1 reads SGHRS; CDR2 reads YFSETQ. Trimming shortened V by 0 bases and J by 7 bases, and 5 bases separated the two germline ends.

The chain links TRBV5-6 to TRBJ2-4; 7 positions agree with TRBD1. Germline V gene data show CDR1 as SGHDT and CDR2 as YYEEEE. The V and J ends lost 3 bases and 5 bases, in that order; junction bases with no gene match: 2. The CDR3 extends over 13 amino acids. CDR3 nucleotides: TGTGCCAGCAGCTGGGACAGAGAAAACATTCAGTACTTC. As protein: CASSWDRENIQYF.

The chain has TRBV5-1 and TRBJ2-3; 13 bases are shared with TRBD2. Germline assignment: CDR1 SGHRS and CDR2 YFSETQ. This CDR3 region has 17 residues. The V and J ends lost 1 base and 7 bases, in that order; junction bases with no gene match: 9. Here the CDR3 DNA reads TGCGCCAGCAGCTTGTCCCTAGGACTAGCGGGAGAGAATACGCAGTATTTT. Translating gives CASSLSLGLAGENTQYF.

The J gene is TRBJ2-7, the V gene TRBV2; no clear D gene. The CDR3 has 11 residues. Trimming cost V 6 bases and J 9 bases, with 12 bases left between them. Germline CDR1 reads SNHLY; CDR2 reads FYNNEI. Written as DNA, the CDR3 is TGTGCCAGCAGGGCCTCCCTTACGCAGTACTTC. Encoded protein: CASRASLTQYF. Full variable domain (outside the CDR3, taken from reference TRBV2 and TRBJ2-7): EPEVTQTPSHQVTQMGQEVILRCVPISNHLYFYWYRQILGQKVEFLVSFYNNEISEKSEIFDDQFSVERPDGSNFTLKIRSTKLEDSAMYFCASRASLTQYFGPGTRLTVT.

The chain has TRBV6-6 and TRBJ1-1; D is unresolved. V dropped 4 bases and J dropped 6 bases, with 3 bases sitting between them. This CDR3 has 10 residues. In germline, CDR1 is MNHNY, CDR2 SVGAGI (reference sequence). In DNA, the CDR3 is TGTGCCAGCAGTTCGTCTGAAGCTTTCTTT. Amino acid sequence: CASSSSEAFF.

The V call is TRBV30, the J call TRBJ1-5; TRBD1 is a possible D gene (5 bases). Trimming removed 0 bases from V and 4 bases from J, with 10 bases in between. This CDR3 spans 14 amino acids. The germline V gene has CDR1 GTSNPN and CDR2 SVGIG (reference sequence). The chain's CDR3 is CAWSVMAGNQPQHF. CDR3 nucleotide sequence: TGTGCCTGGAGTGTAATGGCAGGGAATCAGCCCCAGCATTTT. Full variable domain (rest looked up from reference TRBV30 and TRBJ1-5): SQTIHQWPATLVQPVGSPLSLECTVEGTSNPNLYWYRQAAGRGLQLLFYSVGIGQISSEVPQNLSASRPQDRQFILSSKKLLLSDSGFYLCAWSVMAGNQPQHFGDGTRLSIL.

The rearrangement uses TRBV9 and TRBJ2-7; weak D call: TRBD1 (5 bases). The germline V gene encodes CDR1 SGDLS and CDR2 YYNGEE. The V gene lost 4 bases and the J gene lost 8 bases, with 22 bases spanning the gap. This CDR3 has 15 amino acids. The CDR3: CASSKSEQGGSKQYF. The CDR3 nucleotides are TGTGCCAGCAGCAAATCAGAGCAGGGTGGCTCTAAGCAGTACTTC.